These 5 T cell receptor beta chains came from one sample sequenced in a study of cytotoxic CD8 clonotypes in ibrutinib-treated CLL. The data were produced by immunoSEQ multiplex PCR, yet TCRdb's version contains in-frame clones alone and is incomplete. The table lists approximately 300,000 clones, approximately 80% of them singletons. The sequenced sample was PBMCs, obtained before ibrutinib treatment. These receptors came from a human donor with chronic lymphocytic leukemia.

The V and J genes are TRBV30 and TRBJ2-1; 7 bases match TRBD2. The V gene's germline CDR1 is GTSNPN and CDR2 SVGIG (reference sequence). This CDR3 region has 21 residues. J gave up 4 bases and V 0 bases, and 24 bases lay outside the gene matches. The CDR3 nucleotides read TGTGCCTGGAGTGTCCCACCCCCGTTTTCTCCGACTAGCAGATTATACAATGAGCAGTTCTTC. Translation: CAWSVPPPFSPTSRLYNEQFF.

This clone was observed a handful of times. The CDR3 loop is CAWTDRWGGFNYGYTF. CDR3 DNA: TGTGCCTGGACCGACCGTTGGGGGGGATTCAACTATGGCTACACCTTC. The chain joins TRBV30 to TRBJ1-2; maybe TRBD1 (5 bases). The germline gives CDR1 GTSNPN, CDR2 SVGIG (reference sequence). V shed 4 bases and J shed 2 bases, with 20 bases lying between them. The CDR3 runs to 16 residues.

This chain joins TRBV27 and TRBJ2-7; D unresolved. The germline CDR1 and CDR2 sequences are MNHEY and SMNVEV (reference sequence). This CDR3 has 15 residues. V lost 3 bases, J lost 3 bases, and 15 bases lay in between. CDR3 sequence: CASSFSGPSLYEQYF. Here the CDR3 DNA reads TGTGCCAGCAGTTTTTCCGGACCTTCCCTCTACGAGCAGTACTTC.

The chain's CDR3 is CASRGTGSNEKLFF. CDR3 sequence (DNA): TGCGCCAGCAGGGGGACAGGCTCTAATGAAAAACTGTTTTTT. This chain joins TRBV5-1 and TRBJ1-4; 8 nucleotides agree with TRBD1. This CDR3 comprises 14 residues. Germline V CDR1 and CDR2: SGHRS, YFSETQ. The V gene end was trimmed by 5 bases and the J gene end by 3 bases; junction bases not matched to a gene: 3.

In its sample, this clone was seen once. The gene calls are TRBV29-1 and TRBJ2-3; tentatively, D is TRBD1 (6 bases). The germline gives CDR1 SQVTM, CDR2 ANQGSEA. The CDR3 is 16 amino acids. Trimming shortened V by 4 bases and J by 4 bases, and 21 bases separated the two germline ends. CDR3 protein: CSVVQGFDGDPDTQYF. The CDR3 region has the DNA TGCAGCGTTGTTCAGGGGTTTGACGGGGACCCAGATACGCAGTATTTT.